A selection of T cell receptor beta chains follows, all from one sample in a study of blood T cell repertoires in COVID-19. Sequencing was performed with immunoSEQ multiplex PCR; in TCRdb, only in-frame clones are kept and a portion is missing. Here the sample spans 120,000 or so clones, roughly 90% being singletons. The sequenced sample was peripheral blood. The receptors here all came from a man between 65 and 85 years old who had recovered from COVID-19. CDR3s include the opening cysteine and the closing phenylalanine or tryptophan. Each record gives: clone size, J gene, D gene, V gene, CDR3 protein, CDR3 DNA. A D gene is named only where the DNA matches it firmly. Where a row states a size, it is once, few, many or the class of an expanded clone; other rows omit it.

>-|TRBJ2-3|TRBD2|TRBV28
CASRSERDTDTQYF
TGTGCCAGCAGGTCCGAGCGGGATACAGATACGCAGTATTTT
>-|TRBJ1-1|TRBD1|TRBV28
CASPGTRQGEGTEAFF
TGTGCCAGCCCCGGAACCCGGCAGGGGGAAGGTACTGAAGCTTTCTTT
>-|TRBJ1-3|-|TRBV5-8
CASSLRGTGNTIYF
TGTGCCAGCAGTCTGAGGGGGACTGGAAACACCATATATTTT
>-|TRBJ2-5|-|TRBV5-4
CASSFGNSGQETQYF
TGTGCCAGCAGCTTTGGTAATAGCGGACAAGAGACCCAGTACTTC
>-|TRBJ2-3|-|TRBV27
CASSVSSGTDTQYF
TGTGCCAGCAGTGTGTCTAGCGGCACAGATACGCAGTATTTT
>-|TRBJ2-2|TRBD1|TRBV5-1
CARTHRGTGELFF
TGCGCCAGGACCCACAGGGGCACCGGGGAGCTGTTTTTT
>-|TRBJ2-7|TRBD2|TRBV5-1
CASSQTSGLFYEQYF
TGCGCCAGCAGCCAGACTAGCGGGTTATTCTACGAGCAGTACTTC
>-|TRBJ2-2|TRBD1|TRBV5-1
CASRRDRNTGELFF
TGCGCCAGCAGACGGGACAGAAACACCGGGGAGCTGTTTTTT
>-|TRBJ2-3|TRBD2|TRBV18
CASSPPGLAESTDTQYF
TGTGCCAGCTCACCCCCAGGACTAGCGGAAAGCACAGATACGCAGTATTTT
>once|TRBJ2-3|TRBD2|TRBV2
CASSVLAGGDTQYF
TGTGCCAGCAGTGTACTAGCGGGGGGGGATACGCAGTATTTT
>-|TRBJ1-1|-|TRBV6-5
CASSLGQGMNTEAFF
TGTGCCAGCAGTCTGGGGCAGGGCATGAACACTGAAGCTTTCTTT
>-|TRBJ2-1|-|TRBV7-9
CASSFGGSYNEQFF
TGTGCCAGCAGCTTCGGGGGTTCCTACAATGAGCAGTTCTTC
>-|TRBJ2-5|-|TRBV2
CASCGVGETQYF
TGTGCCAGCTGCGGGGTTGGGGAGACCCAGTACTTC
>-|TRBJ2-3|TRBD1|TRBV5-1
CASSARQGARTDTQYF
TGCGCCAGCAGCGCTAGACAGGGGGCGCGAACAGATACGCAGTATTTT
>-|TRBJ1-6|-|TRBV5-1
CASSLGSPNSPLHF
TGCGCCAGCAGCTTGGGTAGTCCGAATTCACCCCTCCACTTT
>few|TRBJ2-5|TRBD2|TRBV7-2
CASSFGTSGGMWETQYF
TGTGCCAGCAGCTTTGGGACTAGCGGGGGGATGTGGGAGACCCAGTACTTC
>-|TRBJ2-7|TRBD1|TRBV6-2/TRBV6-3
CASSLWTGGITYEQYF
TGTGCCAGCAGTCTATGGACAGGGGGCATTACCTACGAGCAGTACTTC
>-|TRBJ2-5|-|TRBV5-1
CASSLETGYQETQYF
TGCGCCAGCAGCTTGGAAACCGGGTACCAAGAGACCCAGTACTTC
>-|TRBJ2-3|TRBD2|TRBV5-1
CASSSGLAGSTDTQYF
TGCGCCAGCAGCAGTGGACTAGCGGGGTCCACAGATACGCAGTATTTT
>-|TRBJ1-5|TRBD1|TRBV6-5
CASSRTGGSQPQHF
TGTGCCAGCAGTAGGACAGGGGGCAGTCAGCCCCAGCATTTT
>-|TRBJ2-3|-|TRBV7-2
CASSSLPRVSDTQYF
TGTGCCAGCAGCTCCCTCCCCCGGGTCTCAGATACGCAGTATTTT
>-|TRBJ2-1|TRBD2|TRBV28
CASSLGVLAGHNEQFF
TGTGCCAGCAGTTTAGGTGTACTAGCGGGGCACAATGAGCAGTTCTTC
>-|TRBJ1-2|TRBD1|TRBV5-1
CASSLGPRTGTYGYTF
TGCGCCAGCAGCTTGGGGCCCCGGACAGGGACCTATGGCTACACCTTC
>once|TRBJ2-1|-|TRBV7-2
CASSPQGSPYNEQFF
TGTGCCAGCAGCCCACAGGGATCCCCCTACAATGAGCAGTTCTTC
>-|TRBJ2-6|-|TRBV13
CASAAFGANVLTF
TGTGCCAGCGCCGCGTTTGGGGCCAACGTCCTGACTTTC
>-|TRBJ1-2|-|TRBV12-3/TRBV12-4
CASTLTGGYGYTF
TGTGCCAGCACCCTGACAGGCGGCTATGGCTACACCTTC
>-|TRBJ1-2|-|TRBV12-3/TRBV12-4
CASTMAPAGGYTF
TGTGCCAGCACCATGGCCCCGGCGGGCGGCTACACCTTC
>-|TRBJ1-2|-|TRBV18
CASASGSYGYTF
TGTGCCAGCGCATCGGGAAGCTATGGCTACACCTTC
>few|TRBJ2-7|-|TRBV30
CAWTPISTYEQYF
TGTGCCTGGACACCAATTTCTACCTACGAGCAGTACTTC
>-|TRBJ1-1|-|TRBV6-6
CASSPTPRENTEAFF
TGTGCCAGCAGCCCAACTCCTCGGGAGAACACTGAAGCTTTCTTT
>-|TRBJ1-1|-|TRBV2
CASSVAGAEAFF
TGTGCCAGCAGTGTGGCGGGGGCAGAAGCTTTCTTT
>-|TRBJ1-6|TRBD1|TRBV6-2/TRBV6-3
CASSRTGFNSPLHF
TGTGCCAGCAGTCGGACAGGGTTCAATTCACCCCTCCACTTT
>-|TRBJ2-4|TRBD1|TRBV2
CASDRAENIQYF
TGTGCCAGCGACAGGGCCGAAAACATTCAGTACTTC
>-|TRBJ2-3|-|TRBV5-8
CASSRGPRTDTQYF
TGTGCCAGCAGCCGGGGTCCCCGCACAGATACGCAGTATTTT
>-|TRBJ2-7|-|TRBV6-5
CASSYRGNSYEQYF
TGTGCCAGCAGTTACAGGGGGAACTCCTACGAGCAGTACTTC
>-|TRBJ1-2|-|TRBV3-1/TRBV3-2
CASSSSGGPANYGYTF
TGTGCCAGCAGCTCATCGGGGGGCCCCGCTAACTATGGCTACACCTTC
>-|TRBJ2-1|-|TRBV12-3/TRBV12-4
CASSLKRAEFF
TGTGCCAGCAGTTTAAAGAGGGCGGAGTTCTTC